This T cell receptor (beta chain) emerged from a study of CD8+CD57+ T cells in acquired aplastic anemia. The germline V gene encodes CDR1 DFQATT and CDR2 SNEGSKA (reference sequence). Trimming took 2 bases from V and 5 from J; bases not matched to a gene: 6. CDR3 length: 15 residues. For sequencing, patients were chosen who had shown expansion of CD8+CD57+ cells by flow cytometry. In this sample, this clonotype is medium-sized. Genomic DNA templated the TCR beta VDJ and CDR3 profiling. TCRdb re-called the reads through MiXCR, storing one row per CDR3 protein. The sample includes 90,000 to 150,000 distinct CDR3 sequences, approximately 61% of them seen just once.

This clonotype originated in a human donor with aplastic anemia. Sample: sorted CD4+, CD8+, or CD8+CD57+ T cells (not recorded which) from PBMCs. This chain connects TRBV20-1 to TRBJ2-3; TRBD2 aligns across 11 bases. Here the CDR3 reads CSARSLTSGEDTQYF. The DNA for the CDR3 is TGCAGTGCTAGATCCCTGACTAGCGGGGAAGATACGCAGTATTTT.